This T cell receptor (beta chain) was obtained from a study of spatial heterogeneity in lung cancer (dated by TCRdb to between 2018 and 2021). For the wider study: Donors were 72 patients with early-stage, untreated non-small cell lung cancer from the lung TRACERx cohort. Follow-up PBMC samples were sequenced whenever available, and the median time to follow-up was roughly two years after resection. Beta-chain transcripts were consistently detected in greater numbers than alpha-chain transcripts, which likely reflected higher beta-chain transcript abundance. In the raw uncorrected reads, each unique combination of TCR and UMI appeared on average more than ten times. TCR alpha and beta repertoires were quantitatively compared across multiple tumor regions, matched nontumor lung and blood in non-small cell lung cancer. TCR repertoire features were related to nonsynonymous mutation counts determined by whole-exome sequencing of tumor tissue. At surgery, both alpha and beta chains were TCR-sequenced in 220 tumor regions, fewer than 85 matched nontumor lung samples and some 56 PBMC samples.

Beyond this particular receptor, the publication reports: Confirming at a functional level the hypothesis that regional TCRs recognize regional mutations was considered to require additional single-cell paired TCR alpha and beta sequencing. Ubiquitous expanded tumor TCRs were found in blood more often at tumor resection than at routine follow-up. Only 13 to 15 patients were included in the comparisons of baseline and follow-up blood repertoires.

This clonotype was seen many times. The specificity of this receptor is unknown. No much larger clone is present one base from it, and per-base qualities are unavailable. Trimmed from V: 2 bases; trimmed from J: 5 bases; junction bases lacking a gene match: 4. CDR1 is given as SSHAT and CDR2 as FNYEAQ, both from the germline V gene (reference sequence). From the cysteine through the phenylalanine, the CDR3 covers 15 amino acids. This entry keeps only the CDR3 DNA: 45 bases, framed from base 1. What the time point label conveys for this sample: blood at routine non-recurrence follow-up after resection. Without any cell sorting, TCR sequencing was performed on whole RNA extracted either from tumor and nontumor lung tissue or from cryopreserved PBMC samples. Only patients with enough RNA available from two or more tumor regions were chosen for TCR sequencing. Library construction relied on 5' RACE. Data came from a NextSeq 500. To allow correction of PCR and sequencing errors, the TCR library protocol tagged every TCR cDNA molecule with a unique molecular identifier. Under the source paper's analysis protocol: Decombinator tools were used for TCR identification, UMI-based error correction and CDR3 extraction. TCRs above a frequency of 2 per 1,000, corresponding to the top 1% of the tumor frequency distribution, were defined as expanded. Each repertoire was subsampled 100 times to 5,000 TCRs, after which Renyi diversity was computed with the R vegan package. CDR3 similarity networks were built from amino acid triplet string-kernel similarity, connecting CDR3s with pairwise similarity above 0.82. TCRdb trimmed public reads at Q25 via fastp, called clones via MiXCR and kept in-frame beta chains. Every entry covers one CDR3 protein and lists the most common genes and DNA from its rows. The V and J calls reflect TCRdb's pipeline rather than the authors' work. Present in this sample are about 94,000 distinct CDR3 sequences, 15% to 20% of which were seen just once. Together, the top ten hold 21% of the sample.

The receptor was derived from a male donor with early-stage non-small cell lung cancer. The chain joins TRBV7-7 to TRBJ2-2, with TRBD1 matching 8 junction bases. The starting material was PBMCs, obtained at follow-up. Read as DNA, the sequence is TGTGCCAGCAGCTTAAGCACAGGGGGGACCGGGGAGCTGTTTTTT. Translated, it reads CASSLSTGGTGELFF. Reference TRBV7-7 and TRBJ2-2 genes cover what lies past the CDR3, so the full variable domain is GAGVSQSPRYKVTKRGQDVTLRCDPISSHATLYWYQQALGQGPEFLTYFNYEAQPDKSGLPSDRFSAERPEGSISTLTIQRTEQRDSAMYRCASSLSTGGTGELFFGEGSRLTVL.